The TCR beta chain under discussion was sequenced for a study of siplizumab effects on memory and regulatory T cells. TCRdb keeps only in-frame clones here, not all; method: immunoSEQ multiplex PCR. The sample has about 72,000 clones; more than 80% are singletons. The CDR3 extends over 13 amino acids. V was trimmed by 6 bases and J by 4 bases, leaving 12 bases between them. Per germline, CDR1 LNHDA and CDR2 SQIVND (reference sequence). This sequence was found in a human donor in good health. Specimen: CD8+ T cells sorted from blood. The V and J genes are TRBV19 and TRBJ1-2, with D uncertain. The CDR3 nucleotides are TGTGCCAGTAGATATGAGGGTCTCTATGGCTACACCTTC. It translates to CASRYEGLYGYTF.